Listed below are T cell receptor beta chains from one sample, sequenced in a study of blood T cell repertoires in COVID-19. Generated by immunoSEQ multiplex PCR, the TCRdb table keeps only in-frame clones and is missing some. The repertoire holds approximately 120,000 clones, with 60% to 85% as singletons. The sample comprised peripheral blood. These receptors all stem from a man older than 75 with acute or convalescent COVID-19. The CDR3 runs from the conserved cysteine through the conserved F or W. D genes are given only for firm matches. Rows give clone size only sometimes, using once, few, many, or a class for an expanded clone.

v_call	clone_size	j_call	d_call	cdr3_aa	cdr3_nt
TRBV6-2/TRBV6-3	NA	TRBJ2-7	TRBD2	CASSYKGRVDEQYF	TGTGCCAGCAGTTACAAGGGGAGGGTCGACGAGCAGTACTTC
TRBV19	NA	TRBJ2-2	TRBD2	CASSKRGGLETGELFF	TGTGCCAGTAGTAAGCGGGGGGGCCTTGAGACCGGGGAGCTGTTTTTT
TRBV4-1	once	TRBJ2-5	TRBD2	CASSRLTGTRKETQYF	TGCGCCAGCAGCCGCCTGACCGGGACTAGAAAGGAGACCCAGTACTTC
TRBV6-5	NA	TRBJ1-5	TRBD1	CASSYDRDDQPQHF	TGTGCCAGCAGTTACGACAGGGACGATCAGCCCCAGCATTTT
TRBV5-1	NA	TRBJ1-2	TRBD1	CASSLDEGAHGYTF	TGCGCCAGCAGCTTGGACGAGGGGGCGCATGGCTACACCTTC
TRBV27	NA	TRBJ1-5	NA	CASSFRGSNQPQHF	TGTGCCAGCAGTTTTAGGGGTAGCAATCAGCCCCAGCATTTT
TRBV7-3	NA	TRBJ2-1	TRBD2	CASSSAPRVAGANNEQFF	TGTGCCAGCAGCTCAGCCCCGAGGGTAGCGGGGGCTAACAATGAGCAGTTCTTC
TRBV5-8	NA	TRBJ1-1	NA	CASSLGRVEAFF	TGTGCCAGCAGCTTAGGCAGGGTTGAAGCTTTCTTT
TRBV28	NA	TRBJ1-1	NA	CASTGEGSPLTTEAFF	TGTGCCAGCACCGGAGAGGGAAGTCCTCTAACGACTGAAGCTTTCTTT
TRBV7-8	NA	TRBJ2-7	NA	CASSLGDMYEQYF	TGTGCCAGCAGCTTAGGGGACATGTACGAGCAGTACTTC
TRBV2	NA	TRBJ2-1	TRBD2	CASTRGTRGNEQFF	TGTGCCAGCACCCGCGGGACTAGGGGCAATGAGCAGTTCTTC
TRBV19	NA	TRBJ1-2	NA	CASSPRTNYGYTF	TGTGCCAGTAGTCCGAGGACTAACTATGGCTACACCTTC
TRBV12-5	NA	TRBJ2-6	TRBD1	CASGLGTGVGANVLTF	TGTGCTAGTGGTTTAGGGACAGGGGTTGGGGCCAACGTCCTGACTTTC
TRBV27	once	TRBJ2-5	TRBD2	CASSPWTSGLQETQYF	TGTGCCAGCAGCCCTTGGACTAGCGGACTTCAAGAGACCCAGTACTTC
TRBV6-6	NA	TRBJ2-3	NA	CASTRGTDTQYF	TGTGCCAGCACGAGGGGCACAGATACGCAGTATTTT
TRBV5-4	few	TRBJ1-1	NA	CASSWERRRQEAFF	TGTGCCAGCAGCTGGGAGAGGCGACGTCAGGAAGCTTTCTTT
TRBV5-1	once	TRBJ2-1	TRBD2	CASTVSGGSYNEQFF	TGCGCCAGCACAGTCAGCGGGGGGTCGTACAATGAGCAGTTCTTC
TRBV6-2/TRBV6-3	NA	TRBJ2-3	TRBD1	CASSLGQGRTDTQYF	TGTGCCAGCAGCCTCGGACAGGGCCGCACAGATACGCAGTATTTT
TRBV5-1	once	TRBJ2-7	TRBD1	CASSSGTGMPYEQYF	TGCGCCAGCAGCTCCGGGACAGGGATGCCCTACGAGCAGTACTTC
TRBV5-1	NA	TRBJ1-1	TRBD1	CASSLRNSQGAFSYEAFF	TGCGCCAGCAGCCTCCGAAATTCCCAGGGGGCCTTCTCCTATGAAGCTTTCTTT
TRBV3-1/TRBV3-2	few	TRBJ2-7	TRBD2	CASSPISGGAGEQYF	TGTGCCAGCAGCCCTATTAGCGGGGGGGCCGGCGAGCAGTACTTC
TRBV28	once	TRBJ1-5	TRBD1	CASPWISDRDNQPQHF	TGTGCCAGCCCTTGGATCTCGGACAGGGACAATCAGCCCCAGCATTTT
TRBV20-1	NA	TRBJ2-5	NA	CSASTRQETQYF	TGCAGTGCTAGTACCAGGCAAGAGACCCAGTACTTC
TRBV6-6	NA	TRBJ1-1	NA	CATARQVNTEAFF	TGTGCCACCGCCCGGCAGGTGAACACTGAAGCTTTCTTT
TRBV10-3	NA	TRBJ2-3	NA	CAISDGGTDTQYF	TGTGCCATCAGTGACGGGGGCACAGATACGCAGTATTTT
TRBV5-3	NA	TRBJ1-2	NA	CARSLTGTRANYGYTF	TGTGCCAGAAGCTTGACCGGGACACGCGCTAACTATGGCTACACCTTC
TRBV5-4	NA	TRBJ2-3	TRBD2	CASSLGGGVTDTQYF	TGTGCCAGCAGCTTGGGGGGGGGTGTGACAGATACGCAGTATTTT
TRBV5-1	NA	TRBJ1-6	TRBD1	CASSRTGGNSPLHF	TGCGCCAGCAGCCGGACAGGGGGAAATTCACCCCTCCACTTT
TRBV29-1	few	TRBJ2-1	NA	CSVEDIGGPSYNEQFF	TGCAGCGTTGAAGATATCGGGGGACCCTCCTACAATGAGCAGTTCTTC
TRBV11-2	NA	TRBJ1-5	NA	CASSLGGGVNQPQHF	TGTGCCAGCAGCTTAGGGGGGGGAGTCAATCAGCCCCAGCATTTT
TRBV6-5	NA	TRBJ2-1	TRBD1	CASRGTGDNEQFF	TGTGCCAGCAGGGGGACAGGAGACAATGAGCAGTTCTTC
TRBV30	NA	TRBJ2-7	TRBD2	CAWGLAGGLEQYF	TGTGCCTGGGGACTAGCGGGGGGGCTCGAGCAGTACTTC
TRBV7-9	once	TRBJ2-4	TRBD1	CASSGDRGLAKNIQYF	TGTGCCAGCAGCGGAGACAGGGGACTAGCCAAAAACATTCAGTACTTC
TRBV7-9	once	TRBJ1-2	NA	CASSSGEGNYGYTF	TGTGCCAGCAGCTCAGGGGAGGGGAACTATGGCTACACCTTC
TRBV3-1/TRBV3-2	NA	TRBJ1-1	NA	CASSQANRDDTEAFF	TGTGCCAGCAGCCAGGCTAACAGGGACGACACTGAAGCTTTCTTT
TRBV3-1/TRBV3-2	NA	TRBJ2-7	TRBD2	CASSPGTSHEQYF	TGTGCCAGCAGTCCCGGGACTAGTCACGAGCAGTACTTC
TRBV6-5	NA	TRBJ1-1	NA	CASSYVGGVSDTEAFF	TGTGCCAGCAGTTACGTCGGAGGAGTATCGGACACTGAAGCTTTCTTT
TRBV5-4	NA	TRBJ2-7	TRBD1	CASSTIGQGGYEQYF	TGTGCCAGCAGCACCATTGGACAGGGGGGGTACGAGCAGTACTTC
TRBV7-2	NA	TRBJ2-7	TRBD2	CASSLGLWGGQTYYEQYF	TGTGCCAGCAGCTTAGGGTTATGGGGAGGGCAGACTTACTACGAGCAGTACTTC
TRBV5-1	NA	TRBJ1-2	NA	CASSLERAGSYTF	TGCGCCAGCAGCTTGGAGAGAGCAGGGTCCTACACCTTC
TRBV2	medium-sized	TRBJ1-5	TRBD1	CASTKLDRGSQPQHF	TGTGCCAGCACTAAGCTGGACAGGGGAAGTCAGCCCCAGCATTTT
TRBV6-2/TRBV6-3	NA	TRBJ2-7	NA	CASSYLREQYF	TGTGCCAGCAGTTACCTGCGCGAGCAGTACTTC
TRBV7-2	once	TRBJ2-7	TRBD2	CASSLSTGGAYEQYF	TGTGCCAGCAGCCTGTCAACGGGGGGAGCCTACGAGCAGTACTTC
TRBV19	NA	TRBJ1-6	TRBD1	CASSKTGVNNSPLHF	TGTGCCAGTAGTAAGACAGGGGTGAATAATTCACCCCTCCACTTT
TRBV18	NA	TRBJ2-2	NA	CASSPVGSVGELFF	TGTGCCAGCTCACCAGTCGGTTCCGTCGGGGAGCTGTTTTTT
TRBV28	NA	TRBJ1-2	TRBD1	CASSAGQLFYGYTF	TGTGCCAGCAGTGCGGGACAGCTGTTCTATGGCTACACCTTC
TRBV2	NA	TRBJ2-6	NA	CASTAGHSGANVLTF	TGTGCCAGCACAGCGGGACATTCTGGGGCCAACGTCCTGACTTTC
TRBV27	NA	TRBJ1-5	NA	CASSSNLGQKGNQPQHF	TGTGCCAGCAGTTCCAACCTAGGACAGAAAGGCAATCAGCCCCAGCATTTT
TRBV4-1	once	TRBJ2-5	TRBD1	CASSQGKGQGAMYQETQYF	TGCGCCAGCAGCCAAGGGAAGGGGCAGGGGGCCATGTACCAAGAGACCCAGTACTTC
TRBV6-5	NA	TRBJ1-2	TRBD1	CASKGQGLQYYGYTF	TGTGCCAGCAAGGGACAGGGCTTACAGTATTATGGCTACACCTTC
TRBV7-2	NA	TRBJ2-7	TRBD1	CASSPSDRYEQYF	TGTGCCAGCAGCCCATCGGACAGGTACGAGCAGTACTTC
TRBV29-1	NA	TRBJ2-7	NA	CSVQTGSIYEQYF	TGCAGCGTTCAGACAGGTTCTATCTACGAGCAGTACTTC
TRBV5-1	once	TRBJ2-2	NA	CASRWSGGELFF	TGCGCCAGCAGGTGGAGCGGCGGGGAGCTGTTTTTT